The present TCR beta chain was sequenced within a study of regulatory T cells in long-lasting Graves disease. Study-level points and caveats: There were preferences for TRBV28, TRBJ1-2 and TRBJ2-5 in persistent disease.

As for this clonotype: Antigen: not known. This may be a read error, as it is one base from a much larger clone.

Combining iRepertoire HTBI primers with Arm-PCR of CDR3 regions, the authors built TCR beta libraries. From the multiplex PCR reads, TCRdb called clonotypes with MiXCR, one entry per CDR3 protein. The sample consists of some 340,000 distinct CDR3 sequences, 20% to 25% of them appearing once. As to time point: persistent/refractory GD, antithyroid drugs over 5 years with positive TRAb. Extracted RNA from PBMCs served as the source of the TCR library. The CDR3 is made up of 14 amino acids. Germline V gene data show CDR1 as SGHVS and CDR2 as FQNEAQ. This chain links TRBV7-8 with TRBJ2-7; TRBD1 aligns across 7 bases. The material was peripheral blood mononuclear cells (PBMCs), obtained when the disease was refractory, from a patient treated with antithyroid drugs. The TCR originated in a woman aged 35 to 49 with Graves disease. The DNA for the CDR3 is TGTGCCGGCAGCATCCGGGACAGCTCCTACGAGCAGTACTTC. It is translated as CAGSIRDSSYEQYF.